Given below is one T cell receptor beta chain in context. This sample stems from a study of memory CD4+ T cells and cytomegalovirus serostatus. Across the study: Donors were healthy Belgian adults, about ten CMV seropositive and roughly 25 seronegative.

Study processing details: After removing out-of-frame reads, 2 million to 2.5 million distinct TCRbeta sequences remained. Here immunoSEQ multiplex PCR was the method, and the copy in TCRdb shows in-frame clones only, minus some. That table is the source of V, J and clone size, and D and trimming were worked out from the DNA. The table lists approximately 46,000 clones, about 79% of them singletons. The sort gate was single viable CD3+CD4+CD8-CD45RO+ cells for memory CD4+ T cells. Serostatus was set by detecting CMV pp150, pp28, p38, p52 IgG. This CDR3 has 17 residues. The V and J ends lost 6 bases and 2 bases respectively, with 23 bases between them. The germline V gene has CDR1 ENHRY and CDR2 SYGVKD.

Sequenced sample: memory CD4+ T cells from blood. The receptor was isolated from an adult in good health and CMV-seronegative. The rearrangement links TRBV10-3 to TRBJ2-7, with D possibly being TRBD2 (6 bases). CDR3 sequence: CAISKVGGGGRPYEQYF. The CDR3 DNA is TGTGCCATCAGCAAGGTTGGGGGAGGAGGGCGGCCCTACGAGCAGTACTTC.